This TCR beta chain was sequenced in a study of shared clonotypes between healthy human individuals. Across the study: Each donor's CD4 naive and CD4 memory cells filled three plates apiece, CD8 naive two, and CD8 memory one.

Deletions cut 0 bases from V and 5 bases from J, with 11 bases between. The CDR3 covers 14 residues. Germline lookup yields CDR1 SGHRS and CDR2 YFSETQ. Data came from immunoSEQ multiplex PCR; TCRdb stores just in-frame clones and leaves some out. The top ten hold roughly 36% of the sample, which has about 690,000 clones, 90% seen once. The sequence derives from a man aged 18-30 years in good health. Some clones in this sample may be carry-over from other donors' samples. The source material was memory CD8+ T cells from PBMCs. Subset meaning: CD45RO+ cells pooled with CCR7-negative TemRA cells. The chain couples TRBV5-1 to TRBJ2-5, with D uncertain. The CDR3 DNA reads as TGCGCCAGCAGCTTGGGGACCCTCAGGGAGACCCAGTACTTC. Protein: CASSLGTLRETQYF.